These 8 T cell receptor beta chains were sequenced from one sample in a study of T cell clonality in common variable immunodeficiency. TCRdb's copy holds only in-frame clones and misses some; the assay was immunoSEQ multiplex PCR. The sample was found to contain approximately 81,000 clones, and every one recurs. Sequencing input: peripheral blood mononuclear cells. These receptors were taken from a person between 18 and 75 years old in good health.

This clone was counted ten times or more. The CDR3 extends 3 residues past the end of the read, so its final part is completed from the germline J gene. The gene calls are TRBV29-1 and TRBJ2-1; D is unclear. Germline V gene data show CDR1 as SQVTM and CDR2 as ANQGSEA. V was cut by 4 bases and J by 8 bases, with 12 bases left in between. CDR3 size: 12 residues. The CDR3 loop is CSVVTPSDEQFF. CDR3 DNA, as far as it was read: TGCAGCGTTGTTACGCCGTCGGATGAG.

Many counts were recorded for this clone. Read sequence stops 3 residues before the CDR3 end, and the germline J gene provides the missing end. The genes are TRBV13 and TRBJ2-2; possibly TRBD2 for D (5 bases). Germline CDR1 reads PRHDT; CDR2 reads FYEKMQ (reference sequence). This CDR3 comprises 16 residues. Trimming left V 5 bases short and J 2 bases short, with 15 bases between. The CDR3 loop is CASSRWARTNTGELFF. The CDR3 DNA, read in part, is TGTGCCAGCAGCCGGTGGGCCAGGACTAACACCGGGGAG.

This clone has a count of ten or more. Read sequence stops 3 residues before the CDR3 end, and the germline J gene provides the missing end. This chain links TRBV10-3 with TRBJ2-2; TRBD1 agrees at 7 bases. With 4 bases clipped from V and 5 bases from J, the junction kept 4 bases outside the gene matches. The germline V gene has CDR1 ENHRY and CDR2 SYGVKD. The CDR3 spans 14 residues. The sequenced CDR3 bases are TGTGCCATCAGTGGGGGACAGCAGACCGGGGAG. Amino acids: CAISGGQQTGE. The CDR3 as a whole reads CAISGGQQTGELFF.

The sample holds many counts of this clone. The read comes to an end 3 residues before the CDR3 does, leaving the germline J gene to fill in the end. The chain is built from TRBV20-1 and TRBJ2-3, with 9 bases that match TRBD1. The CDR3 runs 13 residues. The germline V gene has CDR1 DFQATT and CDR2 SNEGSKA (reference sequence). Losses at the gene ends were 5 bases for V and 6 bases for J; bases not matched to a gene: 6. The CDR3 reads CSAWTGAADTQYF. The covered CDR3 bases are TGCAGTGCTTGGACAGGGGCCGCCGATACG.

This clone showed up many times. CDR3 region: CSASPPSGPYEQYF. CDR3 DNA (partial): TGCAGTGCTAGTCCCCCCAGCGGACCCTACGAG. This sequence joins TRBV20-1 and TRBJ2-7, with TRBD2 as a possible D gene (5 bases). The CDR3 goes on 3 residues after the read ends, and that part is filled in from the germline J gene. V lost 3 bases and J lost 2, with 14 bases in between. In germline, CDR1 is DFQATT, CDR2 SNEGSKA (reference sequence). There are 14 residues in the CDR3.

This clone was observed at least ten times. The DNA ends 3 residues before the CDR3 does, and the rest of the CDR3 is filled in from the germline J gene. The chain carries TRBV7-9 and TRBJ2-7, with TRBD2 identical over 10 bases. The V segment lost 5 bases and the J segment 6 bases; nucleotides outside the gene matches: 7. The CDR3 totals 14 residues. Looked up from germline, CDR1 is SEHNR and CDR2 is FQNEAQ (reference sequence). CDR3 bases read: TGTGCCAGCAGCCCTAGCGGGAGCGCTTCCGAG. It encodes CASSPSGSASE. The CDR3 as a whole reads CASSPSGSASEQYF.

There are many counts of this clone. The read ends 3 residues shy of where the CDR3 ends; the end is completed using the germline J gene. V usage is TRBV5-4 and J usage is TRBJ2-5; maybe TRBD1 (6 bases). Germline CDR1 is SGHNT and CDR2 is YYREEE (reference sequence). This CDR3 has 15 amino acids. The V end was cut by 4 bases, the J end by 1 base, with 14 bases between. Incomplete CDR3 DNA: TGTGCCAGCAGCCCTGGGAACAGGGCCCAAGAGACC. Translated: CASSPGNRAQET. The whole CDR3 sequence is CASSPGNRAQETQYF.

In this sample, this clone turned up many times. With the read ending 3 residues before the CDR3 end, the germline J gene is used to fill in that end. This chain links TRBV30 with TRBJ2-2; the match to TRBD1 covers 11 bases. The ends lost 5 bases at V and 6 bases at J; junction bases unmatched: 14. Germline loops: CDR1 GTSNPN, CDR2 SVGIG (reference sequence). The CDR3 is made up of 17 amino acids. CDR3 sequence reads: CAWYRDRGRGGAGELFF. The CDR3 bases that were read are TGTGCCTGGTACCGGGACAGGGGGAGGGGGGGCGCCGGGGAG.